The present T cell receptor beta chain was sequenced within a study of technical replicates of blood from several donors. Between the trimmed V and J ends, which lost 5 bases and 2 bases, there was a span of 13 bases. Germline assignment: CDR1 SGHVS and CDR2 FNYEAQ. This CDR3 contains 14 residues. Profiling relied on immunoSEQ multiplex PCR, and the TCRdb table lists in-frame clones only, not all of them. The sample has about 67,000 clones; nearly 98% are singletons. V and J are TRBV7-6 and TRBJ2-7; perhaps TRBD1 as D (5 bases). This receptor was identified in a human donor in good health. The sample comprised T cells isolated from PBMCs. The CDR3 loop is CASSRTQATYEQYF. The CDR3 DNA is TGTGCCAGCAGCCGGACACAAGCAACCTACGAGCAGTACTTC.